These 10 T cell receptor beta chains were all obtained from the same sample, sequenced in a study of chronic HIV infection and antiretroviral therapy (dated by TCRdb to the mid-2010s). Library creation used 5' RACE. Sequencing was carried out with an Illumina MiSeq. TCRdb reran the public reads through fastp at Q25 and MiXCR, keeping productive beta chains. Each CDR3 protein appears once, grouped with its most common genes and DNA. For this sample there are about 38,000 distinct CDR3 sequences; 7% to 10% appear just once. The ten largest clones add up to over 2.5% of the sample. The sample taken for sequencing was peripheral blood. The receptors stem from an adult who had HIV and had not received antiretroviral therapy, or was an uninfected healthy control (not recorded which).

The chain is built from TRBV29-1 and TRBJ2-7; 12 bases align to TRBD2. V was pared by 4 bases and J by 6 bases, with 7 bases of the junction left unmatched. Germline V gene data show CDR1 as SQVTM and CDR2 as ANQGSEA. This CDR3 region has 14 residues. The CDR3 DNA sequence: TGCAGCGTTGGCCTAGCGGGAGGGCCGTCCGAGCAGTACTTC. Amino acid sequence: CSVGLAGGPSEQYF.

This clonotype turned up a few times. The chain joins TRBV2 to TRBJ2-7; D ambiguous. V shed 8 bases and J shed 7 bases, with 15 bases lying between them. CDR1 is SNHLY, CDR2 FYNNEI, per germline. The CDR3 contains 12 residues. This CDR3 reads CASSRLVLEQYF. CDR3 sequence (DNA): TGTGCCAGCTCTCGCTTGGTTTTGGAGCAGTACTTC. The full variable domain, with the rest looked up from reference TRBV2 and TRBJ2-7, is EPEVTQTPSHQVTQMGQEVILRCVPISNHLYFYWYRQILGQKVEFLVSFYNNEISEKSEIFDDQFSVERPDGSNFTLKIRSTKLEDSAMYFCASSRLVLEQYFGPGTRLTVT.

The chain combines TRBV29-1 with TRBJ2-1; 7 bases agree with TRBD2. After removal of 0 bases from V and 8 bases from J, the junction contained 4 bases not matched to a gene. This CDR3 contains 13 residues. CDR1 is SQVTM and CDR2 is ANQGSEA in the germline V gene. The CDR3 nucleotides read TGCAGCGTTGAAGAGGGGGGGAACGATGAGCAGTTCTTC. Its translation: CSVEEGGNDEQFF.

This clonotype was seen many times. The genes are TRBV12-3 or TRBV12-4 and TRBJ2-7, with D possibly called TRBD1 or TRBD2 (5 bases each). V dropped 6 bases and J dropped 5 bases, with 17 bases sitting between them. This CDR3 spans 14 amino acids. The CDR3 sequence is CASSLAPVGHEQYF. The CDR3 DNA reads TGTGCCAGCAGCTTGGCCCCCGTGGGACACGAGCAGTACTTC.

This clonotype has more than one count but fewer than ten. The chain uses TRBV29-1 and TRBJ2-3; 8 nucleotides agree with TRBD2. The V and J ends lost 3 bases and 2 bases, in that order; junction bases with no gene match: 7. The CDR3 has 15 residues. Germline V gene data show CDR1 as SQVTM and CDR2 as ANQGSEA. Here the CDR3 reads CSVDSASGSTDTQYF. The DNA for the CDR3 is TGCAGCGTTGATTCGGCTAGCGGGTCCACAGATACGCAGTATTTT.

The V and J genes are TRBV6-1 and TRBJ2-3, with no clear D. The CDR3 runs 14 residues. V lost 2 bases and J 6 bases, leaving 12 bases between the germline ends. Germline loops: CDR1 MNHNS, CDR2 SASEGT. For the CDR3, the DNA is TGTGCCAGCAGTGAAAATAAGAAGTTGGATACGCAGTATTTT. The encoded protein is CASSENKKLDTQYF.

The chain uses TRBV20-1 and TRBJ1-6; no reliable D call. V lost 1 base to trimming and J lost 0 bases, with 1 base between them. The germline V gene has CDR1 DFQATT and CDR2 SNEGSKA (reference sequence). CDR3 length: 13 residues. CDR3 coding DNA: TGCAGTGCTAGAGTCTCCTATAATTCACCCCTCCACTTT. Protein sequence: CSARVSYNSPLHF.

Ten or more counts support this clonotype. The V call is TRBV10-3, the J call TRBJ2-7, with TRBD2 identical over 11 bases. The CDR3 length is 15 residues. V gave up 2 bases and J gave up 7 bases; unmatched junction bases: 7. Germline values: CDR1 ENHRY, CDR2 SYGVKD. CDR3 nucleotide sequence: TGTGCCATCAGTGAGAGGCTAGCGGGAGGAGAAGAGCAGTACTTC. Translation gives CAISERLAGGEEQYF.

CDR3 sequence reads: CASSDTGGRQPQHF. The DNA for the CDR3 is TGTGCCAGCAGTGATACAGGGGGCCGTCAGCCCCAGCATTTT. The chain couples TRBV2 to TRBJ1-5, with 9 bases fitting TRBD1. Germline V CDR1 and CDR2: SNHLY, FYNNEI. Germline trimming cut 3 bases from V and 6 bases from J; bases unmatched to any gene: 3. CDR3 length: 14 residues.

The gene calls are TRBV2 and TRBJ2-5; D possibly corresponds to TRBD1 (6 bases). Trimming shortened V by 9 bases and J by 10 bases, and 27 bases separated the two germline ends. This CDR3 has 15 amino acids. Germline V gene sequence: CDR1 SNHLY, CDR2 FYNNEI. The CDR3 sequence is CASWDRDTSQVGQYF. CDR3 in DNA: TGTGCCAGTTGGGACCGGGACACCTCCCAGGTTGGCCAGTACTTC.